This TCR beta chain was sequenced for a study of cytotoxic CD8 clonotypes in ibrutinib-treated CLL. Whole-study context: Complete response was seen in 2 patients and partial in roughly 25; approximately 12 progressed and roughly 15 stayed remitted after a median roughly 70 months.

Study-wide points: Whereas clonality rose at ibrutinib response, it declined toward baseline at progression. There were differences in sampling times between sustained-remission and progressing patients.

TCR beta library input comprised about 2 micrograms of genomic DNA from cryopreserved PBMCs. Measured with immunoSEQ multiplex PCR; TCRdb has only the in-frame clones, and not every one. The repertoire includes a few hundred thousand clones, roughly 85% of them detected once, and 6.7% sits in the top ten. Points on this clone: Its antigen is as yet unknown.

Sequencing was performed on PBMCs, taken before ibrutinib treatment. This clonotype was obtained from a human donor with chronic lymphocytic leukemia.

The CDR3 region is CASSSDSHNEQFF. CDR3 sequence (DNA): TGTGCCAGCAGTTCCGACAGCCACAATGAGCAGTTCTTC. The rearrangement uses TRBV27 and TRBJ2-1, with D tentatively TRBD1 (5 bases). The germline V and J ends were trimmed by 4 bases and 5 bases, with 9 bases remaining between them. The CDR3 runs 13 residues. The V gene's germline CDR1 is MNHEY and CDR2 SMNVEV (reference sequence).